This T cell receptor beta chain was identified in a study of blood T cells in healthy people across ages. It was with a sample-barcoded 5' primer and a J-beta primer mix that a second PCR of roughly 6 to 11 cycles was run. TCRdb re-called the 5' RACE reads with MiXCR, one entry per CDR3 protein. The sample yields some 940,000 distinct CDR3 sequences, almost 30% seen once. V gave up 7 bases and J gave up 0 bases, with 9 bases separating them. CDR1 and CDR2 (germline): MNHEY, SVGAGI. This CDR3 is built from 13 residues. These data were also filed under a second study, of T cells of mothers and their children.

The chain combines TRBV6-5 with TRBJ1-1; tentatively, D is TRBD1 (5 bases). The clonotype comes from a middle-aged woman in good health. The sample comprised blood. DNA of the CDR3: TGTGCCAGCACCAGGGAGATGAACACTGAAGCTTTCTTT. Amino acids: CASTREMNTEAFF.